The 27 T cell receptor beta chains listed next were all sequenced from one sample in a study of T cells in Graves' hyperthyroidism and ophthalmopathy. RNA transcripts provided the source from which TCR beta CDR3 regions were amplified. The HTBI primer set was used in a first-round RT-PCR of the TCR CDR3. Via MiXCR, TCRdb re-called the multiplex PCR reads, giving one row per CDR3 protein. The table includes about 350,000 distinct CDR3 sequences, about 15% detected once. Sample: blood. These receptors originate from a woman in her twenties or thirties with Graves' hyperthyroidism that later progressed to Graves' ophthalmopathy.

This clonotype was seen many times. CDR3 bases: TGTGCCAGCAGTTTTAGCAGACAAGAGACCCAGTACTTC. Translated, it gives CASSFSRQETQYF. V usage is TRBV6-2 or TRBV6-3 and J usage is TRBJ2-5; unclear D gene. CDR1 MNHEY and CDR2 SVGEGT come from the germline V gene. CDR3 length: 13 residues. Trimming left V 4 bases short and J 2 bases short, with 8 bases between.

The sample holds many counts of this clonotype. The J gene is TRBJ2-5, the V gene TRBV20-1; 9 bases map to TRBD1. Germline CDR1 reads DFQATT; CDR2 reads SNEGSKA (reference sequence). The CDR3 runs to 15 residues. Trimming took 0 bases from V and 5 from J; bases not matched to a gene: 7. CDR3 bases: TGCAGTGCTAGAGATGTCGGACAGGGGACGGAGACCCAGTACTTC. Translated, it gives CSARDVGQGTETQYF.

The genes are TRBV9 and TRBJ2-7; 7 bases are shared with TRBD1. V lost 0 bases, J lost 0 bases, and 3 bases stayed unmatched. Germline CDR1 and CDR2: SGDLS and YYNGEE. The CDR3 runs 15 residues. This CDR3 reads CASSVEGDSSYEQYF. CDR3 nucleotides: TGTGCCAGCAGCGTAGAAGGGGACAGCTCCTACGAGCAGTACTTC.

This clonotype has ten or more counts. The chain carries TRBV5-1 and TRBJ2-1; 8 bases map to TRBD2. Looked up from germline, CDR1 is SGHRS and CDR2 is YFSETQ. This CDR3 comprises 16 residues. V dropped 0 bases and J dropped 7; count of bases not matched to a gene: 9. In nucleotides, the CDR3 is TGCGCCAGCAGCTTGGGTTACTTAGCGGGGAGGAATGAGCAGTTCTTC. This sequence encodes CASSLGYLAGRNEQFF.

J is TRBJ2-1 and V is TRBV6-4, with 9 bases identical to TRBD2. V was pared by 3 bases and J by 6 bases, with 6 bases of the junction left unmatched. The CDR3 runs to 15 residues. Germline loops: CDR1 MRHNA, CDR2 SNTAGT. CDR3 sequence (DNA): TGTGCCAGCAGTGAACGAGTAGCGGGAGTCAATGAGCAGTTCTTC. Its protein is CASSERVAGVNEQFF.

This clonotype was observed many times. The chain combines TRBV5-1 with TRBJ2-1; 10 bases are shared with TRBD1. Germline V gives CDR1 SGHRS, CDR2 YFSETQ. This CDR3 region has 15 residues. V trimming: 1 base; J trimming: 7 bases; junction bases outside the gene matches: 5. CDR3 region: CASSLTGQGINEQFF. The CDR3 DNA is TGCGCCAGCAGCTTGACGGGACAGGGGATTAATGAGCAGTTCTTC.

A few counts support this clonotype. The gene calls are TRBV15 and TRBJ2-7; D possibly corresponds to TRBD1 (5 bases). The CDR3 length is 15 residues. Germline V gene data show CDR1 as LNHNV and CDR2 as YYDKDF (reference sequence). Trimming cost V 0 bases and J 3 bases, with 12 bases left between them. This chain's CDR3 is CATSRDRWGLYEQYF. For the CDR3, the DNA is TGTGCCACCAGCAGAGATCGATGGGGCCTCTACGAGCAGTACTTC.

J is TRBJ2-4 and V is TRBV20-1, with D unclear. The CDR3 runs to 15 residues. Trimming removed 0 bases at V and 3 bases at J, with 12 bases between. Germline CDR1 and CDR2: DFQATT and SNEGSKA (reference sequence). The CDR3 region is CSARDTDLYKNIQYF. The CDR3 DNA sequence: TGCAGTGCTAGAGATACCGACCTATACAAAAACATTCAGTACTTC.

The chain couples TRBV5-1 to TRBJ2-1; TRBD2 agrees at 10 bases. CDR1 SGHRS and CDR2 YFSETQ come from the germline V gene. CDR3 length equals 17 residues. After removal of 3 bases from V and 6 bases from J, the junction contained 12 bases not matched to a gene. CDR3 in DNA: TGCGCCAGCAGCTATAGCGTACTAGCGGGATCGCCCAATGAGCAGTTCTTC. Amino acids: CASSYSVLAGSPNEQFF.

At least ten counts were recorded for this clonotype. V and J are TRBV7-2 and TRBJ2-7; D gene uncertain. Trimming took 7 bases from V and 3 from J, leaving 10 bases between them. Germline V gene data show CDR1 as SGHTA and CDR2 as FQGNSA. This CDR3 comprises 12 residues. The CDR3 loop reads CASTPNLYEQYF. CDR3 coding DNA: TGTGCCAGCACCCCGAACCTCTACGAGCAGTACTTC.

This clonotype came up a few times. V is TRBV20-1 and J is TRBJ2-7, with D maybe TRBD1 (6 bases). The ends were cut back, 0 bases at V and 6 bases at J, with 27 bases in the middle. The CDR3 extends over 18 amino acids. Germline CDR1 is DFQATT and CDR2 is SNEGSKA (reference sequence). CDR3: CSAREGGVGPYSESEQYF. The DNA for the CDR3 is TGCAGTGCTAGAGAAGGGGGAGTTGGTCCATATTCAGAAAGCGAGCAGTACTTC.

This clonotype was picked up many times. V usage is TRBV30 and J usage is TRBJ2-2; 10 nucleotides agree with TRBD2. The ends lost 3 bases at V and 4 bases at J; junction bases unmatched: 8. This CDR3 region has 16 residues. CDR1 and CDR2 (germline): GTSNPN, SVGIG (reference sequence). CDR3 in amino acids: CAWRSGRAVGTGELFF. Written as DNA, the CDR3 is TGTGCCTGGAGGAGCGGGAGGGCCGTCGGCACCGGGGAGCTGTTTTTT.

This clonotype was observed many times. This sequence joins TRBV27 and TRBJ1-3; D is uncertain. Germline V gene lookup returns CDR1 MNHEY and CDR2 SMNVEV (reference sequence). The CDR3 totals 15 residues. Trimming took off 3 bases at V and 4 bases at J, with 13 bases between the two ends. In nucleotides, the CDR3 is TGTGCCAGCAGTTTCTCCCCCCCCAGGGGAAACACCATATATTTT. It translates to CASSFSPPRGNTIYF.

The chain recombines TRBV27 with TRBJ1-1; 8 positions match TRBD1. CDR3 length: 14 amino acids. Germline trimming cut 7 bases from V and 3 bases from J; bases unmatched to any gene: 7. Looked up from germline, CDR1 is MNHEY and CDR2 is SMNVEV (reference sequence). The DNA of the CDR3 is TGTGCCAGCAATTTTTCGGGACAGGACACTGAAGCTTTCTTT. Its protein product is CASNFSGQDTEAFF.

There are a few counts of this clonotype. Given a much more abundant clone one base away, this may be a read error. The rearrangement uses TRBV7-9 and TRBJ2-1; D uncertain. The CDR3 consists of 15 residues. CDR1 and CDR2 from the germline V gene are SEHNR and FQNEAQ (reference sequence). V lost 5 bases, J lost 3 bases, and 14 bases lay in between. The CDR3 nucleotides read TGTGCCAGCAGCCGGTTAGGGCAGGACTACAATGAGCAGTTCTTC. Residues: CASSRLGQDYNEQFF.

This clonotype was picked up many times. The chain uses TRBV7-9 and TRBJ2-2; unclear D gene. Germline V CDR1 and CDR2: SEHNR, FQNEAQ (reference sequence). V gave up 1 base and J gave up 7 bases, with 4 bases separating them. This CDR3 is built from 12 residues. The CDR3: CASSLDYGELFF. For the CDR3, the DNA is TGTGCCAGCAGCTTAGATTACGGGGAGCTGTTTTTT.

This clonotype was detected many times. V gene TRBV12-3 or TRBV12-4 combines with J gene TRBJ1-1; 8 bases are a match to TRBD1. V was clipped by 5 bases and J by 3 bases; unmatched bases: 5. The CDR3 has 14 residues. The DNA for the CDR3 is TGTGCCAGCAGTCCGCAGGGGGCGCACACTGAAGCTTTCTTT. It yields the protein CASSPQGAHTEAFF.

This clonotype appeared many times. This rearrangement joins TRBV6-6 to TRBJ2-7; 7 bases line up with TRBD1. Germline lookup yields CDR1 MNHNY and CDR2 SVGAGI (reference sequence). V dropped 0 bases and J dropped 2; count of bases not matched to a gene: 13. CDR3 length: 18 amino acids. The CDR3 DNA is TGTGCCAGCAGTTACTCCAGAGAAGCCGGGACAGATACCTACGAGCAGTACTTC. Translation gives CASSYSREAGTDTYEQYF.

This clonotype was recorded many times. This rearrangement joins TRBV4-2 to TRBJ2-2; tentatively, D is TRBD1 or TRBD2 (5 bases each). The CDR3 covers 18 residues. V was cut by 3 bases and J by 2 bases, with 19 bases left in between. Germline CDR1 and CDR2: LGHNA and YNFKEQ. CDR3 amino acids: CASSHPGASGLNTGELFF. The CDR3 DNA is TGTGCCAGCAGCCATCCTGGGGCAAGCGGCTTAAACACCGGGGAGCTGTTTTTT.

CDR3 coding DNA: TGCAGTGCTAGAGCCCCGTCGGGGAGTGCCTACGAGCAGTACTTC. Translating it yields CSARAPSGSAYEQYF. The rearrangement joins TRBV20-1 to TRBJ2-7; possibly TRBD2 for D (5 bases). Germline V gene sequence: CDR1 DFQATT, CDR2 SNEGSKA (reference sequence). V lost 1 base, J lost 2 bases, and 15 bases lay in between. The CDR3 covers 15 residues.

This clonotype was counted many times. The rearrangement uses TRBV7-9 and TRBJ2-2, with D uncertain. Germline assignment: CDR1 SEHNR and CDR2 FQNEAQ (reference sequence). Trimming cost V 5 bases and J 9 bases, with 10 bases left between them. CDR3 length: 12 amino acids. The CDR3 coding sequence is TGTGCCAGCAGCGCATGGTTTCGGGAGCTGTTTTTT. This encodes CASSAWFRELFF.

Many counts were recorded for this clonotype. The gene calls are TRBV2 and TRBJ1-4; D is unclear. CDR1 is SNHLY, CDR2 FYNNEI, per germline. V dropped 6 bases and J dropped 8 bases, with 13 bases sitting between them. The CDR3 consists of 13 residues. DNA for the CDR3: TGTGCCAGCAGCGAAAGAACTAGCGAAAAACTGTTTTTT. Its protein product is CASSERTSEKLFF.

This clonotype has a count of ten or more. The chain carries TRBV30 and TRBJ2-1; TRBD2 might be the D (6 bases). V was clipped by 0 bases and J by 3 bases, with 12 bases between them. Germline V lookup: CDR1 GTSNPN, CDR2 SVGIG (reference sequence). The CDR3 loop spans 15 amino acids. Here the CDR3 DNA reads TGTGCCTGGAGTGTACCCGGGGAGGACTACAATGAGCAGTTCTTC. Its translation: CAWSVPGEDYNEQFF.

The J gene is TRBJ2-1, the V gene TRBV7-2, with 8 positions matching TRBD1. The CDR3 length is 15 residues. The germline V gene has CDR1 SGHTA and CDR2 FQGNSA. With V trimmed by 2 bases and J by 4 bases, 4 bases remained unmatched. The CDR3 spells CASSLSGQAYNEQFF. The DNA for the CDR3 is TGTGCCAGCAGCTTATCGGGACAGGCTTACAATGAGCAGTTCTTC.

This clonotype came up many times. The chain combines TRBV27 with TRBJ2-1; D gene uncertain. Germline V gene data show CDR1 as MNHEY and CDR2 as SMNVEV (reference sequence). CDR3 size: 11 residues. Between the trimmed V and J ends, which lost 1 base and 6 bases, there was a span of 1 base. The CDR3 protein is CASSLFNEQFF. CDR3 bases: TGTGCCAGCAGTTTATTCAATGAGCAGTTCTTC.

This chain joins TRBV10-3 and TRBJ2-1, with 8 positions matching TRBD1. The germline gives CDR1 ENHRY, CDR2 SYGVKD. CDR3 length: 17 amino acids. J gave up 0 bases and V 7 bases, and 11 bases lay outside the gene matches. The DNA for the CDR3 is TGTGCCATCAAGGGCAGGGGGCGCATTTTCTCCTACAATGAGCAGTTCTTC. Protein product: CAIKGRGRIFSYNEQFF.

This clonotype was seen only a few times. The chain recombines TRBV27 with TRBJ2-5; a possible D gene is TRBD1 (6 bases). The length of the CDR3 is 17 residues. Trimming pared 8 bases from V and 4 bases from J, leaving 26 bases between. From germline, CDR1 is MNHEY and CDR2 SMNVEV (reference sequence). The CDR3: CASLHLFRDKHSETQYF. The CDR3 DNA reads as TGTGCCAGCCTTCACCTGTTCCGGGACAAACACTCAGAGACCCAGTACTTC.